The 18 T cell receptor beta chains presented below share a single source sample, sequenced in a study of blood T cell repertoires in COVID-19. This table comes from immunoSEQ multiplex PCR, and its TCRdb copy is limited to in-frame clones, with some not included. The sample contains around 200,000 clones, 85% to 90% of which appear only once. Sequenced sample: peripheral blood. These receptors were taken from a woman aged 55-75 years with COVID-19, enrolled during active disease.

V gene TRBV18 combines with J gene TRBJ2-3; D possibly corresponds to TRBD1 (5 bases). V lost 5 bases to trimming and J lost 3 bases, with 15 bases between them. This CDR3 is 15 amino acids long. In germline, CDR1 is KGHSH, CDR2 LQKENI. The CDR3 spells CASSTTVVLTDTQYF. DNA for the CDR3: TGTGCCAGCTCAACGACAGTGGTTCTAACAGATACGCAGTATTTT. Drawing the rest from reference TRBV18 and TRBJ2-3, the complete variable domain is NAGVMQNPRHLVRRRGQEARLRCSPMKGHSHVYWYRQLPEEGLKFMVYLQKENIIDESGMPKERFSAEFPKEGPSILRIQQVVRGDSAAYFCASSTTVVLTDTQYFGPGTRLTVL.

This chain joins TRBV4-3 and TRBJ2-5, with TRBD2 matching 11 bases. The germline V gene encodes CDR1 LGHNA and CDR2 YSLEER. The length of the CDR3 is 17 residues. Losses at the gene ends were 4 bases for V and 4 bases for J; bases not matched to a gene: 11. The CDR3 here is CASSLRGSGRALETQYF. The CDR3 DNA is TGCGCCAGCAGCCTTCGTGGTAGCGGGAGGGCCCTAGAGACCCAGTACTTC.

The chain joins TRBV10-3 to TRBJ1-4; 7 nucleotides agree with TRBD1. CDR3 length: 14 amino acids. Germline values: CDR1 ENHRY, CDR2 SYGVKD. J gave up 8 bases and V 2 bases, and 5 bases lay outside the gene matches. DNA for the CDR3: TGTGCCATCAGTGAGGACAGGGTAAAAGAAAAACTGTTTTTT. Its protein is CAISEDRVKEKLFF.

V is TRBV19 and J is TRBJ1-2, with TRBD1 matching 12 bases. Germline CDR1 is LNHDA and CDR2 is SQIVND (reference sequence). The V segment lost 5 bases and the J segment 5 bases; nucleotides outside the gene matches: 3. The CDR3 length is 14 residues. CDR3 sequence (DNA): TGTGCCAGTAGTCCGGGACAGGGGGCTTATGGCTACACCTTC. As protein: CASSPGQGAYGYTF.

The rearrangement uses TRBV30 and TRBJ2-3, with 9 nucleotides matching TRBD2. Germline V gene data show CDR1 as GTSNPN and CDR2 as SVGIG (reference sequence). There are 13 residues in the CDR3. CDR3 in amino acids: CARTAGGGDTQYF. As DNA, the CDR3 is TGTGCAAGGACGGCGGGAGGGGGAGATACGCAGTATTTT.

The genes are TRBV27 and TRBJ2-7; a possible D gene is TRBD2 (5 bases). The CDR3 consists of 14 residues. The germline gives CDR1 MNHEY, CDR2 SMNVEV (reference sequence). V was clipped by 5 bases and J by 3 bases, with 14 bases between them. The CDR3 reads CASSLRGGVYEQYF. Written as DNA, the CDR3 is TGTGCCAGCAGTCTCCGAGGAGGCGTCTACGAGCAGTACTTC.

The chain has TRBV28 and TRBJ2-7; no clear D gene. Deletions cut 7 bases from V and 1 base from J, with 14 bases between. The CDR3 totals 14 residues. Germline-derived CDR1 and CDR2 are MDHEN and SYDVKM. The CDR3 DNA reads as TGTGCCAGCAACGTTCCGGGTCTTTCCTACGAGCAGTACTTC. It encodes CASNVPGLSYEQYF.

This chain connects TRBV29-1 to TRBJ2-1; 10 bases line up with TRBD2. V shed 8 bases, J shed 1 base, and the junction held 17 bases outside the gene matches. The CDR3 is 18 residues long. Germline V CDR1 and CDR2: SQVTM, ANQGSEA. The CDR3 protein is CSSQSGLAGGRSYNEQFF. CDR3 DNA: TGCAGCTCCCAGAGCGGGTTAGCGGGAGGCCGATCCTACAATGAGCAGTTCTTC.

J is TRBJ1-2 and V is TRBV21-1; whether TRBD1, the table's D call, matches the DNA was not checked. TRBV21-1 corresponds to a pseudogene. This CDR3 is built from 16 residues. CDR3 coding DNA: TGTGCCAGCAGCAAAACGGGCCAGGGGCAGGACTATGGCTACACCTTC. Its protein is CASSKTGQGQDYGYTF.

This chain connects TRBV12-5 to TRBJ2-4, with 8 bases fitting TRBD1. CDR3 size: 15 residues. The germline V gene has CDR1 LGHNT and CDR2 FRNRAP. J lost 4 bases, V lost 5 bases, and 7 bases had no gene match. CDR3 DNA sequence: TGTGCTAGTGGTCCGGGACAGGCTTATAAAAACATTCAGTACTTC. Its protein product is CASGPGQAYKNIQYF.

This clone was seen once. This chain uses TRBV4-3 with TRBJ1-5; D not certain. The V gene's germline CDR1 is LGHNA and CDR2 YSLEER. V lost 4 bases, J lost 1 base, and 11 bases lay in between. There are 15 residues in the CDR3. The chain's CDR3 is CASSPYWESNQPQHF. CDR3 DNA: TGCGCCAGCAGCCCCTACTGGGAGAGCAATCAGCCCCAGCATTTT.

The chain carries TRBV30 and TRBJ1-2; TRBD1 matches at 7 bases. V lost 5 bases to trimming and J lost 2 bases; unmatched junction nucleotides: 5. The CDR3 extends over 13 amino acids. Per germline, CDR1 GTSNPN and CDR2 SVGIG (reference sequence). As DNA, the CDR3 is TGTGCCTGGGCCGGGACAGCCAACTATGGCTACACCTTC. This sequence encodes CAWAGTANYGYTF.

The chain is built from TRBV14 and TRBJ1-2; D gene ambiguous. The CDR3 has 15 amino acids. Trimming stripped 0 bases from V and 5 bases from J, with 13 bases between. Germline V gene sequence: CDR1 SGHDN, CDR2 FVKESK. CDR3: CASSQDPGSRYGYTF. CDR3 DNA sequence: TGTGCCAGCAGCCAAGATCCGGGTTCGAGGTATGGCTACACCTTC.

The chain recombines TRBV12-3 or TRBV12-4 with TRBJ1-3; possible D gene TRBD1, 6 bases. This CDR3 contains 13 residues. V lost 5 bases to trimming and J lost 4 bases, with 9 bases between them. CDR3 sequence reads: CASSPGVGNTIYF. DNA of the CDR3: TGTGCCAGCAGTCCAGGGGTAGGAAACACCATATATTTT.

The rearrangement joins TRBV3-1 (or the pseudogene TRBV3-2) to TRBJ2-5; 9 positions match TRBD2. Germline V gene sequence: CDR1 LGHDT, CDR2 YNNKEL (reference sequence). The CDR3 sequence is 16 residues long. Losses at the gene ends were 0 bases for V and 1 base for J; bases not matched to a gene: 3. Here the CDR3 reads CASSQETSGLQETQYF. Here the CDR3 DNA reads TGTGCCAGCAGCCAAGAAACTAGCGGGCTCCAAGAGACCCAGTACTTC.

This clone was seen a single time. The CDR3 protein is CASSPGLSTDTQYF. For the CDR3, the DNA is TGTGCCAGCAGCCCAGGTCTTAGCACAGATACGCAGTATTTT. The chain employs TRBV7-2 and TRBJ2-3; no clear D. CDR1 and CDR2 (germline): SGHTA, FQGNSA. The CDR3 is 14 residues long. The germline V and J ends were trimmed by 5 bases and 0 bases, with 9 bases remaining between them.

The chain joins TRBV27 to TRBJ2-3; 8 bases line up with TRBD1. The CDR3 sequence is 16 residues long. Trimming at V came to 0 bases and at J to 4 bases, leaving 6 bases not matched to a gene. The germline V gene has CDR1 MNHEY and CDR2 SMNVEV (reference sequence). As DNA, the CDR3 is TGTGCCAGCAGTTTATCTCGCGGGACAGGCGCAGATACGCAGTATTTT. Residues: CASSLSRGTGADTQYF.

This chain joins TRBV27 and TRBJ1-2, with a tentative D call TRBD1 (6 bases). Trimming took 0 bases from V and 5 from J, leaving 10 bases between them. The CDR3 contains 14 residues. Germline CDR1 is MNHEY and CDR2 is SMNVEV (reference sequence). In nucleotides, the CDR3 is TGTGCCAGCAGTTTATCGCCGCAGGGGTATGGCTACACCTTC. This encodes CASSLSPQGYGYTF.